This T cell receptor (beta chain) was found in a study of Graves' ophthalmopathy and Graves' hyperthyroidism. As for the study in general: No treatment had been given when peripheral blood was collected at initial diagnosis.

This clonotype came up many times. As yet, its antigen is unknown. The authors amplified TCR beta CDR3 regions, and they did so from RNA transcripts for repertoire sequencing. HTBI primers primed a first-round RT-PCR, and a second-round multiplex PCR followed. A single record per CDR3 protein comes from TCRdb applying MiXCR to the multiplex PCR reads. The sample lists more than 300,000 distinct CDR3 sequences; about 18% were seen once. Study results and limitations: From stable hyperthyroidism, ophthalmopathy was separated by a 13-signature model with 85% to 90% sensitivity and approximately 84% specificity.

Trimming cost V 3 bases and J 5 bases, with 11 bases left between them. Germline lookup yields CDR1 SGHTA and CDR2 FQGNSA. The CDR3 runs 15 residues. The stable label applied to hyperthyroidism with no ophthalmopathy within 18 months of follow-up. Excluded were patients with other autoimmune diseases, uncontrolled infections, pregnancy or lactation. The TCR comes from an adult woman with stable Graves' hyperthyroidism. The gene calls are TRBV7-2 and TRBJ1-6; possibly TRBD1 for D (5 bases). Sequencing was carried out using peripheral blood. The CDR3: CASSFRVGNNSPLHF. The CDR3 DNA sequence: TGTGCCAGCAGCTTCAGGGTTGGAAATAATTCACCCCTCCACTTT.